This entry lists 17 T cell receptor beta chains sequenced from one sample in a study of beta chain features in type 1 diabetes. What was sequenced were expressed TCRB transcripts, since all of the isolated RNA had been reverse transcribed. Clones were sequenced by immunoSEQ multiplex PCR, and TCRdb holds only the in-frame ones, with some missing. This sample has about 220,000 clones; approximately 11% occur once, and the top ten carry less than 1.5%. Source material: central memory CD4+ T cells from blood. The source is a man aged 18-30 years in good health.

This clone occurred a few times. This chain links TRBV10-3 with TRBJ2-7; 9 positions agree with TRBD1. The CDR3 totals 11 residues. CDR1 ENHRY and CDR2 SYGVKD come from the germline V gene. Germline trimming cut 10 bases from V and 6 bases from J; bases unmatched to any gene: 4. The CDR3 sequence: CATQGAREQYF. CDR3 nucleotide sequence: TGTGCCACACAGGGGGCCCGCGAGCAGTACTTC.

The chain joins TRBV4-3 to TRBJ2-5; D not certain. V gave up 1 base and J gave up 1 base, with 10 bases separating them. CDR3 length: 15 residues. The V gene's germline CDR1 is LGHNA and CDR2 YSLEER. The DNA for the CDR3 is TGCGCCAGCAGCCAAGGTCAAGGGCCCCAAGAGACCCAGTACTTC. Residues: CASSQGQGPQETQYF.

The chain uses TRBV20-1 and TRBJ1-2; TRBD1 aligns across 8 bases. The junction had 4 bases not matched to a gene; V was cut back by 6 bases and J by 7 bases. Germline CDR1 DFQATT, CDR2 SNEGSKA (reference sequence). The CDR3 length is 11 residues. CDR3 DNA: TGCAGTGCAACCGACAGGGGTGGCTACACCTTC. Its translation: CSATDRGGYTF.

This chain links TRBV11-2 with TRBJ2-5; perhaps TRBD2 as D (5 bases). Germline V CDR1 and CDR2: SGHAT, FQNNGV. The CDR3 has 13 amino acids. V gave up 2 bases and J gave up 7 bases, with 11 bases separating them. The DNA of the CDR3 is TGTGCCAGCAGCTTAATCGGGGTTGGGACCCAGTACTTC. Amino acid sequence: CASSLIGVGTQYF.

The V and J genes are TRBV7-3 and TRBJ2-2; 14 bases align to TRBD2. Germline V gene sequence: CDR1 SGHTA, CDR2 FQGTGA. The trim removed 2 bases at V and 9 bases at J, leaving 2 bases unmatched. The CDR3 sequence is 15 residues long. The CDR3 bases are TGTGCCAGCAGCTTAGGACTAGCGGGAGGCCGGGAGCTGTTTTTT. This gives the protein CASSLGLAGGRELFF.

Remarks on this clone: One end of the junction is discordant with germline, which a read error may explain. This sequence joins TRBV2 and TRBJ2-2; maybe TRBD1 (6 bases). The length of the CDR3 is 14 residues. The V gene's germline CDR1 is SNHLY and CDR2 FYNNEI. The CDR3 coding sequence is TGTGCCGGCAGGACAGAGACGAACACCGGGGAGCTGTTTTTT. Translated: CAGRTETNTGELFF. Together with reference TRBV2 and TRBJ2-2, the CDR3 gives the full variable domain: EPEVTQTPSHQVTQMGQEVILRCVPISNHLYFYWYRQILGQKVEFLVSFYNNEISEKSEIFDDQFSVERPDGSNFTLKIRSTKLEDSAMYFCAGRTETNTGELFFGEGSRLTVL.

This clone was recorded many times. The rearrangement joins TRBV7-2 to TRBJ2-3; D might be TRBD1 or TRBD2, each matching 6 bases. The CDR3 runs to 13 residues. V dropped 3 bases and J dropped 9 bases, with 13 bases sitting between them. The germline gives CDR1 SGHTA, CDR2 FQGNSA. This chain's CDR3 is CASSFGGVTTQYF. In DNA, the CDR3 is TGTGCCAGCAGCTTCGGGGGCGTAACAACGCAGTATTTT.

This clone was detected a few times. The J gene is TRBJ1-2, the V gene TRBV19, with D unclear. V lost 3 bases, J lost 2 bases, and 10 bases lay in between. The CDR3 length is 14 residues. Germline loops: CDR1 LNHDA, CDR2 SQIVND (reference sequence). DNA of the CDR3: TGTGCCAGTAGTATTCAAGACGGCAACTATGGCTACACCTTC. This sequence encodes CASSIQDGNYGYTF. Looking up the rest from reference TRBV19 and TRBJ1-2 gives the full variable domain: DGGITQSPKYLFRKEGQNVTLSCEQNLNHDAMYWYRQDPGQGLRLIYYSQIVNDFQKGDIAEGYSVSREKKESFPLTVTSAQKNPTAFYLCASSIQDGNYGYTFGSGTRLTVV.

This clone was picked up a small number of times. A much larger clone sits a single nucleotide away, making a read error possible. The rearrangement joins TRBV28 to TRBJ2-6, with D uncertain. Trimming pared 11 bases from V and 2 bases from J, leaving 10 bases between. This CDR3 comprises 13 residues. CDR1 and CDR2 from the germline V gene are MDHEN and SYDVKM. The CDR3 protein is CAPVGAGANVLTF. The CDR3 coding sequence is TGTGCCCCAGTCGGAGCTGGGGCCAACGTCCTGACTTTC.

The table lists this clone with many counts. This rearrangement joins TRBV2 to TRBJ2-7; no clear D gene. Germline CDR1 and CDR2: SNHLY and FYNNEI. The V end was cut by 2 bases, the J end by 2 bases, with 7 bases between. The length of the CDR3 is 13 residues. The CDR3 region is CASSERAAYEQYF. CDR3 DNA: TGTGCCAGCAGTGAAAGGGCGGCCTACGAGCAGTACTTC.

This clone was seen a handful of times. The chain carries TRBV29-1 and TRBJ2-3; 8 positions match TRBD2. Losses at the gene ends were 6 bases for V and 5 bases for J; bases not matched to a gene: 16. Germline V gene lookup returns CDR1 SQVTM and CDR2 ANQGSEA. CDR3 size: 16 residues. The DNA for the CDR3 is TGCAGCGTCGCCTCTCCGGGCGGGAGGCGACTAGATACGCAGTATTTT. This encodes CSVASPGGRRLDTQYF.

This clone was picked up a small number of times. This chain connects TRBV29-1 to TRBJ2-7; D may correspond to TRBD1 or TRBD2 (6 bases each). Per the germline V gene, CDR1 is SQVTM and CDR2 is ANQGSEA. CDR3 length: 12 residues. The ends were cut back, 4 bases at V and 5 bases at J, with 12 bases in the middle. The CDR3 here is CSVGRGEDEQYF. DNA for the CDR3: TGCAGCGTTGGAAGGGGGGAGGACGAGCAGTACTTC.

This clone was counted at least ten times. The rearrangement joins TRBV7-6 to TRBJ2-1, with 10 nucleotides matching TRBD2. The CDR3 loop spans 14 amino acids. Per the germline V gene, CDR1 is SGHVS and CDR2 is FNYEAQ. J lost 8 bases, V lost 3 bases, and 4 bases had no gene match. CDR3: CASSFPSGSDEQFF. CDR3 DNA: TGTGCCAGCAGCTTCCCTAGCGGGAGTGATGAGCAGTTCTTC.

This clone has more than one count but fewer than ten. The V call is TRBV9, the J call TRBJ2-3, with TRBD2 matching 10 bases. CDR1 SGDLS and CDR2 YYNGEE come from the germline V gene. Trimming took 0 bases from V and 8 from J; bases not matched to a gene: 9. The CDR3 is made up of 16 amino acids. This CDR3 reads CASSVDLAGVSGTQYF. The CDR3 DNA follows: TGTGCCAGCAGCGTAGACCTAGCGGGAGTTTCGGGTACGCAGTATTTT.

A few counts support this clone. The chain combines TRBV30 with TRBJ2-1; a possible D gene is TRBD2 (6 bases). This CDR3 is built from 14 residues. Between the trimmed V and J ends, which lost 5 bases and 5 bases, there was a span of 16 bases. Per the germline V gene, CDR1 is GTSNPN and CDR2 is SVGIG (reference sequence). CDR3 sequence (DNA): TGTGCCTGGGAGCGGGCGGAGAGGAACAATGAGCAGTTCTTC. It translates to CAWERAERNNEQFF.

This clone was counted a few times. A far more abundant clone sits one base away, making this likely a read error. V and J are TRBV2 and TRBJ1-2; 7 nucleotides match TRBD1. This CDR3 has 13 amino acids. Trimming removed 8 bases from V and 2 bases from J; junction bases left unmatched: 5. CDR1 is SNHLY, CDR2 FYNNEI, per germline. The CDR3 spells CASQSGQNYGYTF. In DNA, the CDR3 is TGTGCCAGCCAATCGGGACAGAACTATGGCTACACCTTC.

Only a few counts were recorded for this clone. The rearrangement joins TRBV7-6 to TRBJ2-7, with D perhaps TRBD2 (5 bases). Per germline, CDR1 SGHVS and CDR2 FNYEAQ. Deletions cut 2 bases from V and 6 bases from J, with 14 bases between. The CDR3 is 14 amino acids. CDR3 sequence (DNA): TGTGCCAGCAGCTTATTGTCCCAGGACTCCGAGCAGTACTTC. It yields the protein CASSLLSQDSEQYF.